This T cell receptor (beta chain) was obtained from a study of OX40 agonist ivuxolimab in advanced cancers. Study in general: In this trial design, patients received ivuxolimab intravenously at 0.01 to 10 mg/kg every 2 weeks. A male proportion of about 84% was recorded, with mean age around 64 years and range about 20 to 90.

This table comes from immunoSEQ multiplex PCR, and its TCRdb copy is limited to in-frame clones, with some not included. The repertoire consists of more than 45,000 clones, with more than 70% occurring once and the leading ten covering over 2%. With regard to this clone: Its antigen is still unknown.

The study's findings and limits: Within 6 weeks, CD4+ and CD8+ blood T cells expanded clonally at 0.1 to 3.0 mg/kg.

The source material was CD4+ or CD8+ T cells sorted from blood, sampled in a trial of the OX40 agonist ivuxolimab. The receptor's source is an adult with an advanced solid tumor such as melanoma, head and neck, liver or kidney cancer.

This CDR3 reads CASSYTDRGQAFF. The CDR3 bases are TGTGCCAGCAGCTATACTGACAGGGGGCAAGCTTTCTTT. This chain uses TRBV7-9 with TRBJ1-1; the match to TRBD1 covers 10 bases. V was clipped by 4 bases and J by 9 bases; unmatched bases: 5. Germline CDR1 SEHNR, CDR2 FQNEAQ (reference sequence). The CDR3 consists of 13 residues.